This T cell receptor beta chain was captured by sequencing in a study of cytomegalovirus exposure and HLA in healthy donors. This clone was seen only once. The primer mix had 60 Vbeta and 13 Jbeta primers. Profiled with immunoSEQ multiplex PCR; TCRdb holds only in-frame clones, not every one. The sample includes roughly 200,000 clones, 79% of them seen just once. This CDR3 is built from 15 residues. Per the germline V gene, CDR1 is LNHDA and CDR2 is SQIVND (reference sequence). Trimming removed 3 bases from V and 1 base from J; junction bases left unmatched: 1. Specimen: PBMCs. The receptor was derived from a woman aged 30 to 39 in good health and CMV-seropositive. The chain carries TRBV19 and TRBJ2-5; 11 bases fit TRBD2. CDR3: CASSMGTSGQETQYF. The DNA for the CDR3 is TGTGCCAGTAGTATGGGGACTAGCGGCCAAGAGACCCAGTACTTC.